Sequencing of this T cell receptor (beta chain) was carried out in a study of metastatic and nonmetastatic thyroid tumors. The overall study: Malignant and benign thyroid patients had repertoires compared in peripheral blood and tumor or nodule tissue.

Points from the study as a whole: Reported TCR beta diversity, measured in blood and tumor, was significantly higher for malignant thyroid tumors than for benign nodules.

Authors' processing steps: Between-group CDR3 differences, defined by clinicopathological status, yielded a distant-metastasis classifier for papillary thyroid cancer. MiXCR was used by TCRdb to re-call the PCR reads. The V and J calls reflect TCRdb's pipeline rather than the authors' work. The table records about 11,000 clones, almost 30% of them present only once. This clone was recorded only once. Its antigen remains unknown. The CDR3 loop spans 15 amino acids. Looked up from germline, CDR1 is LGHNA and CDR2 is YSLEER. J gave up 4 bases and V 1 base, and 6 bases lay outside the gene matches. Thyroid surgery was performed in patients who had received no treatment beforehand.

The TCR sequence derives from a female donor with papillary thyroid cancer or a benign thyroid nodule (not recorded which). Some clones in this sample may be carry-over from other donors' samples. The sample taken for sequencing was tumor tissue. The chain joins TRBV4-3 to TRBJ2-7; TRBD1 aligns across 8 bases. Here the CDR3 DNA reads TGCGCCAGCAGCCAAGTCCGGGACAGGTCTTACGAGCAGTACTTC. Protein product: CASSQVRDRSYEQYF.